Many counts were recorded for the clone carrying this T cell receptor (beta chain). Its specificity is unknown. TCRdb used MiXCR to reprocess the reads, holding one entry per CDR3 protein. The repertoire holds some 700,000 distinct CDR3 sequences, with 35% as singletons. CDR1 is SGHVS, CDR2 FQNEAQ, per germline. This CDR3 comprises 16 residues. With 4 bases clipped from V and 4 bases from J, the junction kept 9 bases outside the gene matches. The sample originates from a study of T cell repertoires in cytomegalovirus infection. Study at large: Public TCR beta signature analysis indicated the presence of both CMV infection and matching HLA type. General study results and limits: Summed frequency of shared TCR beta families picked out CMV carriers who also had the relevant HLA. HLA-C-restricted CMV clonotypes gave the most frequent clonotype in two of eight donors.

This chain joins TRBV7-8 and TRBJ1-4, with TRBD1 identical over 7 bases. The sample consisted of PBMCs. The TCR comes from a human donor in good health (CMV status not recorded). Some clones in this sample may be carry-over from other donors' samples. The DNA for the CDR3 is TGTGCCAGCAGCTCAGGGAGGACAGGTCTTAATGAAAAACTGTTTTTT. It codes for CASSSGRTGLNEKLFF.